The T cell receptor (beta chain) under discussion was sequenced for a study of naive and memory T cell subsets. Two oligonucleotides, mixed equimolar, formed the beta constant-region primer covering TRBC1 and TRBC2. Nested alpha and beta constant-region primers with the SP2 primer drove four PCR rounds on ligated cDNA. Using its own MiXCR run on the UMI-ligation and nested PCR reads, TCRdb lists one record per CDR3 protein. The repertoire holds fewer than 9,500 distinct CDR3 sequences, with 25% to 35% as singletons. The junction had 11 bases not matched to a gene; V was cut back by 2 bases and J by 8 bases. Germline values: CDR1 SGHAT, CDR2 FQNNGV. The length of the CDR3 is 17 residues.

The source of this sequence is a human donor in good health. The rearrangement uses TRBV11-2 and TRBJ2-1; 11 bases line up with TRBD2. The source material was CD8+ TEMRA cells from blood. Described subset: effector memory re-expressing CD45RA, CD45RA+ CD27-. The CDR3 region has the DNA TGTGCCAGCAGCTTACAAATTAGCGGGAGGGGGTACGATGAGCAGTTCTTC. Encoded protein: CASSLQISGRGYDEQFF. Together with reference TRBV11-2 and TRBJ2-1, the CDR3 gives the full variable domain: EAGVAQSPRYKIIEKRQSVAFWCNPISGHATLYWYQQILGQGPKLLIQFQNNGVVDDSQLPKDRFSAERLKGVDSTLKIQPAKLEDSAVYLCASSLQISGRGYDEQFFGPGTRLTVL.